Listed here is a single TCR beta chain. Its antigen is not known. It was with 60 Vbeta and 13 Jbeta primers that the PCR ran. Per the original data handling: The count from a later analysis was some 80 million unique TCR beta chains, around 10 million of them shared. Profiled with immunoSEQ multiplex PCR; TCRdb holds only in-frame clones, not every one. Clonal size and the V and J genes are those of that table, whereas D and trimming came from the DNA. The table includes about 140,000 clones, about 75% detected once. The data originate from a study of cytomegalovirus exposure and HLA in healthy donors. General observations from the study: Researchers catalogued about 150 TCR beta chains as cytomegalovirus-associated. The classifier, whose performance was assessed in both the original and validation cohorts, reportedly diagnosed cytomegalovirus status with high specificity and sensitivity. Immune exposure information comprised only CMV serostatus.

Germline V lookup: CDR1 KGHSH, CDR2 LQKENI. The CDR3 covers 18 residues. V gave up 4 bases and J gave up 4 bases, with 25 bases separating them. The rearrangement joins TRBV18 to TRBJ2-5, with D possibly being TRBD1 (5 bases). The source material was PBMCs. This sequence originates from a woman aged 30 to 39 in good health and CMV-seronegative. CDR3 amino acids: CASSLNLWNRTSRETQYF. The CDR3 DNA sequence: TGTGCCAGCTCACTGAACTTATGGAACAGGACCTCGAGAGAGACCCAGTACTTC.